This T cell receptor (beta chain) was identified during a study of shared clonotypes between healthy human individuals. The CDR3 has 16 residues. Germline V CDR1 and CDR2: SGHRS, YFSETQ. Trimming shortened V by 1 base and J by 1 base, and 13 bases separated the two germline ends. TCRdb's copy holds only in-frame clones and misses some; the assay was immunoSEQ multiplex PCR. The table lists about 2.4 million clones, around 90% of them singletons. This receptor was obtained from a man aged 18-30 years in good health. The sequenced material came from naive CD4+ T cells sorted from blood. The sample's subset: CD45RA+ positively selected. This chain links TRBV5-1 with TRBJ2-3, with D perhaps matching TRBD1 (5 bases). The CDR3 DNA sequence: TGCGCCAGCAGCTTGCCCCGACAGTTTCGCACAGATACGCAGTATTTT. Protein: CASSLPRQFRTDTQYF. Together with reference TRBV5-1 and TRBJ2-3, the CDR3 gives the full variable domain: KAGVTQTPRYLIKTRGQQVTLSCSPISGHRSVSWYQQTPGQGLQFLFEYFSETQRNKGNFPGRFSGRQFSNSRSEMNVSTLELGDSALYLCASSLPRQFRTDTQYFGPGTRLTVL.